Following are 26 T cell receptor beta chains from one sample sequenced in a study of early T cells in non-severe SARS-CoV-2 infection. Each CDR3 protein is one row after TCRdb ran MiXCR on the 5' RACE reads. Altogether more than 45,000 distinct CDR3 sequences are present, roughly 12% being singletons, with the ten largest covering 4.8%. Source material: whole blood. All receptors derive from an adult who was a healthcare worker with PCR-confirmed SARS-CoV-2 infection or an uninfected control (not recorded which).

The chain joins TRBV28 to TRBJ2-7; weak D call: TRBD1 (6 bases). Germline V gene data show CDR1 as MDHEN and CDR2 as SYDVKM. The germline V and J ends were trimmed by 5 bases and 6 bases, with 17 bases remaining between them. The CDR3 extends over 14 amino acids. CDR3 protein: CASSRITGNGEQYF. The DNA for the CDR3 is TGTGCCAGCAGTCGTATTACAGGGAACGGCGAGCAGTACTTC.

This clonotype appeared many times. The chain uses TRBV7-2 and TRBJ2-1; no definite D call. The CDR3 is 13 amino acids. The V and J ends lost 4 bases and 5 bases respectively, with 9 bases between them. Germline V gene sequence: CDR1 SGHTA, CDR2 FQGNSA. CDR3 amino acids: CASSSDLNNEQFF. CDR3 DNA: TGTGCCAGCAGCTCTGACTTAAACAATGAGCAGTTCTTC.

The table lists this clonotype with many counts. The chain combines TRBV20-1 with TRBJ2-1; weak D call: TRBD2 (6 bases). Looked up from germline, CDR1 is DFQATT and CDR2 is SNEGSKA (reference sequence). V lost 3 bases and J lost 0, with 12 bases in between. This CDR3 has 15 residues. CDR3 DNA sequence: TGCAGTGCTAGCAGGCACGGGAGCTCCTACAATGAGCAGTTCTTC. As protein: CSASRHGSSYNEQFF.

The rearrangement links TRBV4-1 to TRBJ2-1; 13 nucleotides match TRBD2. V gave up 3 bases and J gave up 8 bases; unmatched junction bases: 13. The CDR3 is 18 residues long. The V gene's germline CDR1 is MGHRA and CDR2 YSYEKL. Written as DNA, the CDR3 is TGCGCCAGCAGCCACAACCCGAAGGCGGGACTAGCGGGATATGAGCAGTTCTTC. Its protein is CASSHNPKAGLAGYEQFF.

This clonotype was seen at least ten times. The chain joins TRBV20-1 to TRBJ2-3; D may be TRBD2 (6 bases). Germline CDR1 reads DFQATT; CDR2 reads SNEGSKA (reference sequence). V was shortened by 0 bases and J by 3 bases, with 16 bases between the two germline ends. CDR3 length: 16 amino acids. This chain's CDR3 is CSARDLRFGGTDTQYF. CDR3 sequence (DNA): TGCAGTGCTAGAGATCTCCGCTTCGGGGGTACAGATACGCAGTATTTT.

This clonotype was seen only a few times. The chain is built from TRBV20-1 and TRBJ1-3; D perhaps matches TRBD1 (5 bases). Germline CDR1 reads DFQATT; CDR2 reads SNEGSKA (reference sequence). The V end lost 3 bases, the J end lost 0 bases, and 15 bases lay between the germline ends. This CDR3 comprises 16 residues. Written as DNA, the CDR3 is TGCAGTGCTAGTATGGGGCTAAGAGACTCTGGAAACACCATATATTTT. Translating gives CSASMGLRDSGNTIYF.

This clonotype appeared a few times. This chain connects TRBV6-2 or TRBV6-3 to TRBJ2-1, with 10 positions matching TRBD1. The V gene's germline CDR1 is MNHEY and CDR2 SVGEGT. The CDR3 consists of 14 residues. V was pared by 5 bases and J by 6 bases, with 4 bases of the junction left unmatched. CDR3 nucleotide sequence: TGTGCCAGCAGTGACCGACAGGGGGCCAATGAGCAGTTCTTC. Protein sequence: CASSDRQGANEQFF.

This clonotype was found many times. V is TRBV6-1 and J is TRBJ2-7; D not resolved. The CDR3 covers 13 residues. Trimming stripped 6 bases from V and 2 bases from J, with 11 bases between. Germline CDR1 is MNHNS and CDR2 is SASEGT. The CDR3 spells CASRIDKAYEQYF. CDR3 in DNA: TGTGCCAGCAGGATTGACAAAGCCTACGAGCAGTACTTC.

This clonotype was recorded many times. This chain joins TRBV2 and TRBJ1-2; 7 nucleotides match TRBD1. With V trimmed by 6 bases and J by 0 bases, 10 bases remained unmatched. There are 16 residues in the CDR3. In germline, CDR1 is SNHLY, CDR2 FYNNEI. The CDR3 loop is CASRASSGTANYGYTF. In nucleotides, the CDR3 is TGTGCCAGCAGAGCTTCCTCCGGGACAGCTAACTATGGCTACACCTTC.

This clonotype was seen at least ten times. CDR3 coding DNA: TGTGCCAGCAGCCTACCCCAGTCAGCGGGAGGCGTCTCTGGGGCCAACGTCCTGACTTTC. Translated: CASSLPQSAGGVSGANVLTF. The chain carries TRBV28 and TRBJ2-6, with 9 bases lining up with TRBD2. CDR3 size: 20 residues. V shed 6 bases, J shed 0 bases, and the junction held 15 bases outside the gene matches. Germline CDR1 reads MDHEN; CDR2 reads SYDVKM. Full variable domain (outside the CDR3, taken from reference TRBV28 and TRBJ2-6): DVKVTQSSRYLVKRTGEKVFLECVQDMDHENMFWYRQDPGLGLRLIYFSYDVKMKEKGDIPEGYSVSREKKERFSLILESASTNQTSMYLCASSLPQSAGGVSGANVLTFGAGSRLTVL.

J is TRBJ1-2 and V is TRBV6-2 or TRBV6-3, with 8 bases aligning to TRBD1. Losses at the gene ends were 5 bases for V and 5 bases for J; bases not matched to a gene: 7. Looked up from germline, CDR1 is MNHEY and CDR2 is SVGEGT. The CDR3 has 14 residues. The CDR3 loop is CASSIQGARYGYTF. The CDR3 DNA reads TGTGCCAGCAGTATTCAGGGGGCAAGATATGGCTACACCTTC.

This clonotype was observed at least ten times. The chain couples TRBV10-1 to TRBJ2-1; D might be TRBD2 (5 bases). Trimming cost V 6 bases and J 12 bases, with 21 bases left between them. The CDR3 is made up of 14 amino acids. Germline values: CDR1 WNHNN, CDR2 SYGVQD (reference sequence). The CDR3 loop is CASSPHQYGVGQFF. The CDR3 region has the DNA TGCGCCAGCAGCCCACACCAATACGGGGTTGGGCAGTTCTTC.

This clonotype came up many times. The V gene is TRBV3-1, the J gene TRBJ2-3; 10 bases are shared with TRBD2. Germline loops: CDR1 LGHDT, CDR2 YNNKEL (reference sequence). The junction had 2 bases not matched to a gene; V was cut back by 1 base and J by 1 base. This CDR3 contains 16 residues. The CDR3 DNA follows: TGTGCCAGCAGCCAAGCCCTAGCGGGGGGCACAGATACGCAGTATTTT. It translates to CASSQALAGGTDTQYF.

The chain combines TRBV21-1 with TRBJ1-2; the table assigns TRBD1, which was not confirmed against the DNA. TRBV21-1 is a documented pseudogene. The CDR3 consists of 17 residues. CDR3 amino acids: CASSSHRTGGRNYGYTF. The CDR3 DNA reads TGTGCCAGCAGCTCTCACCGGACAGGGGGCCGAAACTATGGCTACACCTTC.

The chain uses TRBV4-1 and TRBJ2-3; the D gene is possibly TRBD2 (6 bases). There are 17 residues in the CDR3. Trimming stripped 1 base from V and 0 bases from J, with 14 bases between. Germline V gene lookup returns CDR1 MGHRA and CDR2 YSYEKL. CDR3 coding DNA: TGCGCCAGCAGCCAAGCACTTGGGACTCCAAGCACAGATACGCAGTATTTT. It translates to CASSQALGTPSTDTQYF.

The V and J genes are TRBV12-3 or TRBV12-4 and TRBJ2-3, with a weak D call TRBD1 (5 bases). The CDR3 totals 17 residues. The V and J ends lost 1 base and 5 bases respectively, with 19 bases between them. The CDR3: CASSLVTSGSRGDTQYF. The CDR3 bases are TGTGCCAGCAGTTTAGTAACTTCAGGATCAAGGGGAGATACGCAGTATTTT.

V and J are TRBV6-8 and TRBJ2-1; D ambiguous. Germline V gives CDR1 MNHGY, CDR2 SAAAGT. V was clipped by 2 bases and J by 5 bases, with 10 bases between them. CDR3 length equals 14 residues. CDR3 residues: CASSYLYRDNEQFF. The CDR3 region has the DNA TGTGCCAGCAGTTACCTTTACCGGGACAATGAGCAGTTCTTC.

Regarding this clonotype: This may be a read error, as it is one base from a much larger clone. The rearrangement uses TRBV4-3 and TRBJ2-1; D tentatively reads TRBD1 or TRBD2 (5 bases each). The CDR3 loop spans 17 amino acids. Deletions cut 3 bases from V and 0 bases from J, with 15 bases between. Germline assignment: CDR1 LGHNA and CDR2 YSLEER. Here the CDR3 reads CASSHERGAGSYNEQFF. The CDR3 DNA reads TGCGCCAGCAGCCATGAGCGAGGGGCCGGCTCCTACAATGAGCAGTTCTTC.

This clonotype was detected a few times. The chain recombines TRBV4-1 with TRBJ1-1; D unresolved. V was clipped by 0 bases and J by 3 bases, with 8 bases between them. CDR3 length: 14 amino acids. Germline V gives CDR1 MGHRA, CDR2 YSYEKL. This chain's CDR3 is CASSQEGYYTEAFF. Written as DNA, the CDR3 is TGCGCCAGCAGCCAAGAGGGGTATTACACTGAAGCTTTCTTT.

The sample holds a few counts of this clonotype. The chain has TRBV5-4 and TRBJ2-1, with TRBD1 matching 7 bases. The CDR3 length is 16 residues. Germline values: CDR1 SGHNT, CDR2 YYREEE (reference sequence). The V and J ends lost 4 bases and 3 bases, in that order; junction bases with no gene match: 10. The CDR3 bases are TGTGCCAGCAGCGCGCCGGGACAGCCAAACTACAATGAGCAGTTCTTC. Its translation is CASSAPGQPNYNEQFF.

The chain joins TRBV7-2 to TRBJ1-1; 9 bases are a match to TRBD1. V was pared by 5 bases and J by 10 bases, with 8 bases of the junction left unmatched. The CDR3 totals 13 residues. Germline V gene sequence: CDR1 SGHTA, CDR2 FQGNSA. The CDR3 coding sequence is TGTGCCAGCAGCACCCGGGACAGGGTGGTAGCTTTCTTT. This encodes CASSTRDRVVAFF.

Many counts were recorded for this clonotype. V gene TRBV5-4 combines with J gene TRBJ2-7; D possibly uses TRBD1 or TRBD2 (5 bases each). With 0 bases removed from V and 5 bases from J, the gap between germline ends came to 9 bases. Germline assignment: CDR1 SGHNT and CDR2 YYREEE (reference sequence). This CDR3 region has 13 residues. The CDR3 DNA reads TGTGCCAGCAGCTTGGATTGGGGGAACGAGCAGTACTTC. Translated, it gives CASSLDWGNEQYF.

The J gene is TRBJ2-7, the V gene TRBV6-2 or TRBV6-3, with 8 bases aligning to TRBD2. CDR1 is MNHEY, CDR2 SVGEGT, per germline. V lost 2 bases to trimming and J lost 3 bases; unmatched junction nucleotides: 9. This CDR3 is built from 16 residues. CDR3 loop: CASSYNPAGVVYEQYF. CDR3 nucleotides: TGTGCCAGCAGTTACAATCCAGCGGGGGTGGTCTACGAGCAGTACTTC.

This clonotype has ten or more counts. CDR3 residues: CASSRGQVFNEQFF. For the CDR3, the DNA is TGTGCCAGTAGCAGGGGACAGGTATTCAATGAGCAGTTCTTC. The chain carries TRBV19 and TRBJ2-1, with 8 bases matching TRBD1. The CDR3 has 14 residues. Trimming cost V 6 bases and J 6 bases; bases outside gene matches: 7. The germline CDR1 and CDR2 sequences are LNHDA and SQIVND (reference sequence).

The J gene is TRBJ1-2, the V gene TRBV20-1, with D perhaps matching TRBD1 (6 bases). Trimming removed 3 bases from V and 8 bases from J, with 19 bases in between. The germline CDR1 and CDR2 sequences are DFQATT and SNEGSKA (reference sequence). The CDR3 sequence is 14 residues long. Written as DNA, the CDR3 is TGCAGTGCTAGTTACAGGGTTATCTCTTCCGGCTACACCTTC. This encodes CSASYRVISSGYTF.

The genes are TRBV20-1 and TRBJ2-3, with D maybe TRBD2 (7 bases). Germline V gives CDR1 DFQATT, CDR2 SNEGSKA (reference sequence). Trimming left V 5 bases short and J 2 bases short, with 17 bases between. The CDR3 sequence is 15 residues long. The DNA for the CDR3 is TGCAGTGCTGAGGCGGGGGCCCTCTCCACAGATACGCAGTATTTT. Encoded protein: CSAEAGALSTDTQYF.